These 32 T cell receptor beta chains came from one sample sequenced in a study of shared clonotypes between healthy human individuals. Sequenced by immunoSEQ multiplex PCR; TCRdb stores in-frame clones only, minus some. This sample has fewer than 1 million clones, with 90% to 98% found just once. In the naive CD8 group, cells lacked CD45RO and were positively selected for CCR7, so terminally differentiated effector memory CD45RA+ cells were left out. The sequencing sample was made of naive CD8+ T cells sorted from blood. The receptors were sampled from a young man in good health.

With respect to this clone: The sample carries other DNA sequences with the same CDR3. The J gene is TRBJ2-3, the V gene TRBV28; TRBD1 is a possible D gene (6 bases). The CDR3 is made up of 14 amino acids. V lost 4 bases and J 0 bases, leaving 8 bases between the germline ends. Per germline, CDR1 MDHEN and CDR2 SYDVKM. CDR3 amino acids: CASSWDKSTDTQYF. The CDR3 DNA reads as TGTGCCAGCAGTTGGGACAAGAGCACAGATACGCAGTATTTT.

The J gene is TRBJ2-7, the V gene TRBV10-3, with TRBD2 identical over 8 bases. CDR1 ENHRY and CDR2 SYGVKD come from the germline V gene. The CDR3 is 16 amino acids. V lost 4 bases to trimming and J lost 2 bases; unmatched junction nucleotides: 10. In DNA, the CDR3 is TGTGCCATCAGTGCCCGTTTAGCGGGGTCTGCCTACGAGCAGTACTTC. Protein: CAISARLAGSAYEQYF.

This clone was seen only a few times. CDR3 loop: CASSPEINGEQFF. DNA for the CDR3: TGTGCCAGCAGCCCTGAAATTAACGGTGAGCAGTTCTTC. The chain joins TRBV5-6 to TRBJ2-1, with no clear D. Trimming removed 4 bases from V and 9 bases from J, with 14 bases in between. From germline, CDR1 is SGHDT and CDR2 YYEEEE. The CDR3 covers 13 residues. Complete variable domain (other parts from reference TRBV5-6 and TRBJ2-1): DAGVTQSPTHLIKTRGQQVTLRCSPKSGHDTVSWYQQALGQGPQFIFQYYEEEERQRGNFPDRFSGHQFPNYSSELNVNALLLGDSALYLCASSPEINGEQFFGPGTRLTVL.

The gene calls are TRBV25-1 and TRBJ1-2, with unresolved D. The CDR3 covers 14 residues. Germline CDR1 MGHDK, CDR2 SYGVNS. V shed 1 base and J shed 5 bases, with 11 bases lying between them. The CDR3 reads CASSELGRTYGYTF. The CDR3, as DNA: TGTGCCAGCAGTGAATTGGGCAGGACGTATGGCTACACCTTC.

The genes are TRBV15 and TRBJ2-2; D is ambiguous. The CDR3 covers 12 residues. The germline V gene encodes CDR1 LNHNV and CDR2 YYDKDF (reference sequence). The germline V and J ends were trimmed by 0 bases and 6 bases, with 2 bases remaining between them. The CDR3 loop is CATSREAGELFF. CDR3 sequence (DNA): TGTGCCACCAGCAGAGAGGCCGGGGAGCTGTTTTTT.

The V and J genes are TRBV6-5 and TRBJ2-7; D possibly corresponds to TRBD1 (6 bases). The V end was cut by 8 bases, the J end by 4 bases, with 15 bases between. CDR1 and CDR2 (germline): MNHEY, SVGAGI. There are 13 residues in the CDR3. The CDR3 bases are TGTGCCAGCCAGAAGGGGGTCGTATACGAGCAGTACTTC. It codes for CASQKGVVYEQYF.

This chain uses TRBV5-1 with TRBJ2-2; D is unresolved. The CDR3 totals 16 residues. The V and J ends lost 5 bases and 0 bases respectively, with 14 bases between them. Germline V lookup: CDR1 SGHRS, CDR2 YFSETQ. DNA of the CDR3: TGCGCCAGCAGACCAGTCGAAATAGCGAACACCGGGGAGCTGTTTTTT. Amino acids: CASRPVEIANTGELFF.

This rearrangement joins TRBV29-1 to TRBJ2-5; TRBD2 might be the D (5 bases). With 4 bases removed from V and 1 base from J, the gap between germline ends came to 10 bases. CDR1 and CDR2 (germline): SQVTM, ANQGSEA. CDR3 length equals 13 residues. CDR3 DNA sequence: TGCAGCGTTGGTGGTGGGAGCCAAGAGACCCAGTACTTC. Amino acids: CSVGGGSQETQYF.

This clone occurred once. The chain links TRBV25-1 to TRBJ2-7, with TRBD1 matching 7 bases. This CDR3 is built from 13 residues. V gave up 4 bases and J gave up 2 bases; unmatched junction bases: 2. Germline V gives CDR1 MGHDK, CDR2 SYGVNS. The CDR3 here is CASSGRGTYEQYF. The CDR3 nucleotides are TGTGCCAGCAGTGGCAGGGGGACCTACGAGCAGTACTTC.

In its sample, this clone was seen once. Distinct nucleotide sequences in the sample also encode this CDR3. The chain uses TRBV5-1 and TRBJ2-7, with D tentatively TRBD1 or TRBD2 (5 bases each). The CDR3 sequence is 14 residues long. V was trimmed by 0 bases and J by 3 bases, leaving 10 bases between them. CDR1 SGHRS and CDR2 YFSETQ come from the germline V gene. The CDR3 sequence: CASSLEGPYYEQYF. The CDR3 region has the DNA TGCGCCAGCAGCTTGGAGGGACCCTACTACGAGCAGTACTTC.

The rearrangement links TRBV9 to TRBJ2-3; D may be TRBD1 or TRBD2 (5 bases each). CDR1 is SGDLS, CDR2 YYNGEE, per germline. The CDR3 runs 19 residues. Trimming cost V 0 bases and J 7 bases, with 27 bases left between them. CDR3 DNA sequence: TGTGCCAGCAGCGTAGCCCCTAACCCCCGGGACCCCGGCGGAAATACGCAGTATTTT. Amino acids: CASSVAPNPRDPGGNTQYF.

A single count supports this clone. The chain joins TRBV11-2 to TRBJ2-1; D is unclear. CDR1 is SGHAT, CDR2 FQNNGV, per germline. The CDR3 covers 11 residues. Trimming removed 8 bases from V and 7 bases from J, with 9 bases in between. The CDR3 protein is CASESANEQFF. The CDR3 DNA sequence: TGTGCCAGCGAGTCTGCGAATGAGCAGTTCTTC.

The chain uses TRBV7-9 and TRBJ2-5, with 10 nucleotides matching TRBD2. This CDR3 is 15 amino acids long. From germline, CDR1 is SEHNR and CDR2 FQNEAQ (reference sequence). Germline trimming cut 3 bases from V and 1 base from J; bases unmatched to any gene: 2. The chain's CDR3 is CASSFASGSQETQYF. Here the CDR3 DNA reads TGTGCCAGCAGCTTCGCTAGCGGGAGCCAAGAGACCCAGTACTTC.

This clone was seen just once. The CDR3 bases are TGTGCCAGCAGTCGGGCAGGCCTAATGAACACTGAAGCTTTCTTT. Its translation: CASSRAGLMNTEAFF. The chain couples TRBV27 to TRBJ1-1; D uncertain. From germline, CDR1 is MNHEY and CDR2 SMNVEV (reference sequence). CDR3 length equals 15 residues. V dropped 5 bases and J dropped 0 bases, with 13 bases sitting between them.

This chain connects TRBV5-1 to TRBJ2-7; 8 bases are a match to TRBD1. The CDR3 contains 14 residues. CDR1 and CDR2 from the germline V gene are SGHRS and YFSETQ. The V and J ends lost 5 bases and 4 bases, in that order; junction bases with no gene match: 8. CDR3 coding DNA: TGCGCCAGCAGGACCGGGACAGGACAATACGAGCAGTACTTC. Protein product: CASRTGTGQYEQYF.

The CDR3 coding sequence is TGTGCCAGCAGTCCTACACCCGGGATCCCCTACGAGCAGTACTTC. This sequence encodes CASSPTPGIPYEQYF. The chain employs TRBV27 and TRBJ2-7; perhaps TRBD2 as D (5 bases). CDR3 size: 15 residues. Germline V gives CDR1 MNHEY, CDR2 SMNVEV (reference sequence). Trimming removed 5 bases at V and 2 bases at J, with 16 bases between.

The J gene is TRBJ2-5, the V gene TRBV7-2; D may be TRBD2 (6 bases). V was trimmed by 6 bases and J by 5 bases, leaving 16 bases between them. Germline loops: CDR1 SGHTA, CDR2 FQGNSA. This CDR3 has 14 residues. CDR3 amino acids: CASRRPGARETQYF. The CDR3 DNA reads as TGTGCCAGCAGGAGGCCGGGAGCCAGGGAGACCCAGTACTTC.

This chain connects TRBV4-1 to TRBJ2-7; D is perhaps TRBD2 (6 bases). Germline V gives CDR1 MGHRA, CDR2 YSYEKL. V was cut by 2 bases and J by 0 bases, with 17 bases left in between. This CDR3 spans 17 amino acids. CDR3 sequence: CASSQFHTGTPSYEQYF. The CDR3 coding sequence is TGCGCCAGCAGCCAATTTCATACCGGGACTCCCTCCTACGAGCAGTACTTC.

The J gene is TRBJ1-4, the V gene TRBV27; D not resolved. Trimming took off 6 bases at V and 0 bases at J, with 14 bases between the two ends. This CDR3 region has 16 residues. Germline loops: CDR1 MNHEY, CDR2 SMNVEV (reference sequence). The CDR3 DNA is TGTGCCAGCAGGCCGGGTCTAAGTGCAACTAATGAAAAACTGTTTTTT. Its translation is CASRPGLSATNEKLFF.

V gene TRBV5-6 combines with J gene TRBJ2-7, with D maybe TRBD1 (7 bases). The CDR3 has 15 amino acids. Trimming removed 0 bases at V and 7 bases at J, with 17 bases between. The germline V gene encodes CDR1 SGHDT and CDR2 YYEEEE. The CDR3 protein is CASSLGRRGPREQYF. CDR3 DNA sequence: TGTGCCAGCAGCTTGGGGCGGAGGGGGCCTCGAGAGCAGTACTTC.

The rearrangement uses TRBV18 and TRBJ2-1; TRBD2 might be the D (6 bases). The germline V gene has CDR1 KGHSH and CDR2 LQKENI. The CDR3 is 13 residues long. The ends were cut back, 3 bases at V and 5 bases at J, with 8 bases in the middle. The CDR3 sequence is CASSPGLDNEQFF. The CDR3 nucleotides are TGTGCCAGCTCACCGGGACTGGACAATGAGCAGTTCTTC.

The chain employs TRBV15 and TRBJ2-1, with D possibly called TRBD1 or TRBD2 (5 bases each). The CDR3 contains 13 residues. CDR1 and CDR2 (germline): LNHNV, YYDKDF (reference sequence). Between the trimmed V and J ends, which lost 3 bases and 5 bases, there was a span of 8 bases. As DNA, the CDR3 is TGTGCCACCAGCAGTAGGGACGACAATGAGCAGTTCTTC. Translation gives CATSSRDDNEQFF.

The rearrangement links TRBV4-1 to TRBJ1-2; weak D call: TRBD1 (6 bases). V was pared by 1 base and J by 8 bases, with 17 bases between. This CDR3 has 15 amino acids. The germline V gene has CDR1 MGHRA and CDR2 YSYEKL. The CDR3 protein is CASSQGVMGAKGYTF. CDR3 coding DNA: TGCGCCAGCAGCCAAGGGGTGATGGGGGCAAAAGGCTACACCTTC.

The J gene is TRBJ2-7, the V gene TRBV7-9; TRBD2 aligns across 15 bases. Germline CDR1 is SEHNR and CDR2 is FQNEAQ (reference sequence). J gave up 2 bases and V 0 bases, and 5 bases lay outside the gene matches. The CDR3 has 18 amino acids. The CDR3 DNA is TGTGCCAGCAGCTTAGCCGGGACTAGCGGGAGGCCGGCCTACGAGCAGTACTTC. Encoded protein: CASSLAGTSGRPAYEQYF. Using reference TRBV7-9 and TRBJ2-7 for the parts outside the CDR3, the full variable domain is DTGVSQNPRHKITKRGQNVTFRCDPISEHNRLYWYRQTLGQGPEFLTYFQNEAQLEKSRLLSDRFSAERPKGSFSTLEIQRTEQGDSAMYLCASSLAGTSGRPAYEQYFGPGTRLTVT.

The V call is TRBV11-2, the J call TRBJ2-7, with 8 bases matching TRBD1. Germline lookup yields CDR1 SGHAT and CDR2 FQNNGV. Unmatched junction bases numbered 11, after V lost 3 bases and J lost 4 bases. The CDR3 loop spans 16 amino acids. In nucleotides, the CDR3 is TGTGCCAGCAGCTTCACTACCGGGACAGGATCGTACGAGCAGTACTTC. This encodes CASSFTTGTGSYEQYF. Full variable domain (missing parts from reference TRBV11-2 and TRBJ2-7): EAGVAQSPRYKIIEKRQSVAFWCNPISGHATLYWYQQILGQGPKLLIQFQNNGVVDDSQLPKDRFSAERLKGVDSTLKIQPAKLEDSAVYLCASSFTTGTGSYEQYFGPGTRLTVT.

This sequence joins TRBV27 and TRBJ2-3; 7 nucleotides line up with TRBD2. V was clipped by 0 bases and J by 2 bases; unmatched bases: 5. From germline, CDR1 is MNHEY and CDR2 SMNVEV (reference sequence). The CDR3 has 16 amino acids. The CDR3 protein is CASSLSSLAVTDTQYF. The DNA for the CDR3 is TGTGCCAGCAGTTTATCTAGCCTAGCGGTCACAGATACGCAGTATTTT.

The rearrangement joins TRBV5-4 to TRBJ2-7; D unresolved. The CDR3 sequence is 14 residues long. Germline assignment: CDR1 SGHNT and CDR2 YYREEE (reference sequence). Trimming shortened V by 2 bases and J by 3 bases, and 12 bases separated the two germline ends. The CDR3 here is CASSFNRDIYEQYF. As DNA, the CDR3 is TGTGCCAGCAGCTTCAACCGTGACATCTACGAGCAGTACTTC.

In this sample, this clone turned up once. The gene calls are TRBV29-1 and TRBJ2-7; 9 bases match TRBD2. The V and J ends lost 0 bases and 2 bases, in that order; junction bases with no gene match: 5. CDR3 length: 15 residues. Germline CDR1 is SQVTM and CDR2 is ANQGSEA. The CDR3 DNA follows: TGCAGCGTTGAAGAACCGGGACTAGCCGCCTACGAGCAGTACTTC. Its protein is CSVEEPGLAAYEQYF.

CDR3 residues: CASSRFGLADLSYNEQFF. In DNA form, the CDR3 reads TGTGCCAGCAGCCGCTTCGGACTAGCGGACCTCTCCTACAATGAGCAGTTCTTC. V and J are TRBV7-8 and TRBJ2-1; 10 bases fit TRBD2. CDR1 is SGHVS and CDR2 is FQNEAQ in the germline V gene. This CDR3 contains 18 residues. The J segment lost 0 bases and the V segment lost 5 bases, leaving 10 bases of the junction unmatched.

The rearrangement joins TRBV18 to TRBJ2-7; D assignment may be TRBD1 or TRBD2 (6 bases each). Trimming left V 4 bases short and J 4 bases short, with 20 bases between. The CDR3 loop spans 16 amino acids. Germline V lookup: CDR1 KGHSH, CDR2 LQKENI. The CDR3: CASSRGGGRGIYEQYF. The CDR3 DNA is TGTGCCAGCTCACGTGGAGGGGGGCGCGGTATTTACGAGCAGTACTTC.

This clone was observed a few times. V and J are TRBV27 and TRBJ2-1; TRBD1 agrees at 7 bases. The junction had 7 bases not matched to a gene; V was cut back by 5 bases and J by 3 bases. CDR1 and CDR2 (germline): MNHEY, SMNVEV (reference sequence). The CDR3 loop spans 15 amino acids. DNA for the CDR3: TGTGCCAGCAGTACCGGGACAGTCCTCTACAATGAGCAGTTCTTC. Its translation: CASSTGTVLYNEQFF.

The CDR3 here is CASSLYPDIPYEQYF. The CDR3 nucleotides are TGTGCCAGCAGTTTATACCCGGACATACCCTACGAGCAGTACTTC. V gene TRBV28 combines with J gene TRBJ2-7; D might be TRBD1 (5 bases). V gave up 1 base and J gave up 2 bases, with 12 bases separating them. CDR3 length equals 15 residues. CDR1 is MDHEN, CDR2 SYDVKM, per germline.